This entry lists 5 T cell receptor beta chains sequenced from one sample in a study of CD8+CD57+ T cells in acquired aplastic anemia. All sequencing subjects had displayed CD8+CD57+ cell expansion on flow cytometry. TCR beta VDJ combinations and CDR3 sequences were profiled from genomic DNA. TCRdb fed the reads into MiXCR, producing one record per CDR3 protein. In the table there are around 160,000 distinct CDR3 sequences, around 48% of which are singletons. Sequenced sample: sorted CD4+, CD8+, or CD8+CD57+ T cells (not recorded which) from PBMCs. These receptor sequences come from a human donor with aplastic anemia.

V and J are TRBV2 and TRBJ2-7, with 9 bases aligning to TRBD2. The CDR3 consists of 14 residues. The V and J ends lost 7 bases and 6 bases, in that order; junction bases with no gene match: 10. Looked up from germline, CDR1 is SNHLY and CDR2 is FYNNEI. CDR3 sequence reads: CASTWERGVGEQYF. CDR3 in DNA: TGTGCCAGCACCTGGGAGCGGGGGGTAGGCGAGCAGTACTTC. Full variable domain (rest looked up from reference TRBV2 and TRBJ2-7): EPEVTQTPSHQVTQMGQEVILRCVPISNHLYFYWYRQILGQKVEFLVSFYNNEISEKSEIFDDQFSVERPDGSNFTLKIRSTKLEDSAMYFCASTWERGVGEQYFGPGTRLTVT.

The chain joins TRBV7-9 to TRBJ2-1, with D unresolved. The CDR3 is 12 amino acids. V was pared by 8 bases and J by 6 bases, with 11 bases between. CDR1 is SEHNR, CDR2 FQNEAQ, per germline (reference sequence). The CDR3 DNA reads TGTGCCAGCGGTTATGCGAGCAATGAGCAGTTCTTC. Residues: CASGYASNEQFF.

The gene calls are TRBV10-3 and TRBJ2-1; 9 bases align to TRBD1. The germline V gene encodes CDR1 ENHRY and CDR2 SYGVKD. The CDR3 loop spans 18 amino acids. V lost 10 bases and J lost 6; bases outside the gene matches: 22. The CDR3 DNA reads as TGTGCCACAGGGAAACAGGGGGCGAAGTCTAGCGGCCTCAATGAGCAGTTCTTC. Its protein product is CATGKQGAKSSGLNEQFF.

This clonotype was observed many times. A junction end diverges from the germline sequence, so it may reflect a read error. This chain links TRBV9 with TRBJ2-7; maybe TRBD1 (6 bases). Germline V gene lookup returns CDR1 SGDLS and CDR2 YYNGEE. There are 16 residues in the CDR3. The CDR3 is CASSVGGQGTPYGQYF. The CDR3 DNA sequence: TGTGCCAGCAGCGTAGGAGGTCAGGGGACCCCTTACGGGCAGTACTTC.

The chain is built from TRBV7-3 and TRBJ2-7, with 8 bases lining up with TRBD1. Trimming took 5 bases from V and 6 from J; bases not matched to a gene: 6. The CDR3 runs 13 residues. Germline values: CDR1 SGHTA, CDR2 FQGTGA. The CDR3: CASSPQGGSEQYF. The CDR3 region has the DNA TGTGCCAGCAGCCCACAGGGGGGCTCCGAGCAGTACTTC. The full variable domain, with the rest looked up from reference TRBV7-3 and TRBJ2-7, is GAGVSQTPSNKVTEKGKYVELRCDPISGHTALYWYRQSLGQGPEFLIYFQGTGAADDSGLPNDRFFAVRPEGSVSTLKIQRTERGDSAVYLCASSPQGGSEQYFGPGTRLTVT.